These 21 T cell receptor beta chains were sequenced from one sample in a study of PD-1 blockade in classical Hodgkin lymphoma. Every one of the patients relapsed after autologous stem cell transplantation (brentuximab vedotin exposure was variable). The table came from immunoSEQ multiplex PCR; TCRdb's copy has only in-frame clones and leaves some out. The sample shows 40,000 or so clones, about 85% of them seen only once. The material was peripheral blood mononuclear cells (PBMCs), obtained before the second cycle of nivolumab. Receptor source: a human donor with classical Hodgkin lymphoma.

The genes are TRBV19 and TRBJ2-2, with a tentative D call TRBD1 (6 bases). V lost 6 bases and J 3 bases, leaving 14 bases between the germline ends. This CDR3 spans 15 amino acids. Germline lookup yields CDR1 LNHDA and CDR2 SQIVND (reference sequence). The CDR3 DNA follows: TGTGCCAGTAGGAGAACAGGGACGGACACCGGGGAGCTGTTTTTT. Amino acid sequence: CASRRTGTDTGELFF.

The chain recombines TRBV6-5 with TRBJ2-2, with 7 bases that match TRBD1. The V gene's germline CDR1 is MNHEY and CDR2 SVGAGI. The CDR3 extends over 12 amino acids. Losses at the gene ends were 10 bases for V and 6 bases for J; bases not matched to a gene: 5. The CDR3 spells CATRQGPGELFF. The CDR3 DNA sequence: TGTGCCACCAGACAGGGACCCGGGGAGCTGTTTTTT.

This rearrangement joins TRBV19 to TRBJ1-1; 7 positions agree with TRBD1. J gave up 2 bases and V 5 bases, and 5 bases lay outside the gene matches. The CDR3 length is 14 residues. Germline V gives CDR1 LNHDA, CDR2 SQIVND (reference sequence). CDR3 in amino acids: CASSLQGLNTEAFF. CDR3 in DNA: TGTGCCAGTAGTCTACAGGGGCTCAACACTGAAGCTTTCTTT.

The CDR3 protein is CASSRDSPYEQYF. The DNA of the CDR3 is TGTGCCAGCAGTCGGGACAGCCCCTACGAGCAGTACTTC. This chain uses TRBV7-2 with TRBJ2-7, with 7 bases aligning to TRBD1. Germline CDR1 reads SGHTA; CDR2 reads FQGNSA. The trim removed 6 bases at V and 2 bases at J, leaving 4 bases unmatched. CDR3 length: 13 residues.

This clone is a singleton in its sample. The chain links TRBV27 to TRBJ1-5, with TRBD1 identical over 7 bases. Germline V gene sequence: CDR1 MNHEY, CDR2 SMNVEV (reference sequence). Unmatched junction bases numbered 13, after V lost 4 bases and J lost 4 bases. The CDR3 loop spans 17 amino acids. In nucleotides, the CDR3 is TGTGCCAGCAGTTCGGGACAGACCCAACCGAAGAATCAGCCCCAGCATTTT. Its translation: CASSSGQTQPKNQPQHF.

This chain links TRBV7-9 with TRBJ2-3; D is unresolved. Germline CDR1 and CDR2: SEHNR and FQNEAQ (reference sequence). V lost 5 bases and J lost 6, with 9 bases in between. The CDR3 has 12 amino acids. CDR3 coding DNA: TGTGCCAGCAGCACCCTCGGGGATACGCAGTATTTT. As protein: CASSTLGDTQYF.

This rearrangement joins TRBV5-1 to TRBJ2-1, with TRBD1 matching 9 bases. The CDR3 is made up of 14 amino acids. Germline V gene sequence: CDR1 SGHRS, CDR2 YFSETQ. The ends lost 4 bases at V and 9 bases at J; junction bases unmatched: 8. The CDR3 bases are TGCGCCAGCAGCATCGGGACAGGGTTTGGTGAGCAGTTCTTC. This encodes CASSIGTGFGEQFF.

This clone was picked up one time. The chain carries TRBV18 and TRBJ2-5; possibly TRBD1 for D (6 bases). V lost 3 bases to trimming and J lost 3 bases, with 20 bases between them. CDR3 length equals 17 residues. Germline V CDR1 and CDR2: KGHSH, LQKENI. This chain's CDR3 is CASSPVSGDLLKETQYF. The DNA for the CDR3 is TGTGCCAGCTCACCGGTGTCAGGGGACCTATTAAAAGAGACCCAGTACTTC.

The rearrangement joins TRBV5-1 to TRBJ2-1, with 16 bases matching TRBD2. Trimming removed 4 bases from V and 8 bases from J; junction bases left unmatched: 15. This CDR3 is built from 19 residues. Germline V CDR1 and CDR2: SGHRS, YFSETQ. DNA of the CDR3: TGCGCCAGCAGCCGAACGGGACTAGCGGGAGGGGCGGCACGGTATGAGCAGTTCTTC. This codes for CASSRTGLAGGAARYEQFF. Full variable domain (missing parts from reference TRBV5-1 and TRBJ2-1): KAGVTQTPRYLIKTRGQQVTLSCSPISGHRSVSWYQQTPGQGLQFLFEYFSETQRNKGNFPGRFSGRQFSNSRSEMNVSTLELGDSALYLCASSRTGLAGGAARYEQFFGPGTRLTVL.

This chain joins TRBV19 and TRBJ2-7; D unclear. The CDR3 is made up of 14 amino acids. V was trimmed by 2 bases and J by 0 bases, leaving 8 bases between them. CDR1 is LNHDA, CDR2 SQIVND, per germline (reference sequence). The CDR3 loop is CASSISASSYEQYF. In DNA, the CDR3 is TGTGCCAGTAGTATATCTGCCTCCTCCTACGAGCAGTACTTC.

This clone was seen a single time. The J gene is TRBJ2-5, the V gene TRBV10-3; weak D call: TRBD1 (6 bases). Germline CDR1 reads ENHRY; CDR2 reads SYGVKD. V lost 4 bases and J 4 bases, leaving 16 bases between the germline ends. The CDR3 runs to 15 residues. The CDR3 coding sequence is TGTGCCATCAGTGCCCAACAGGGTGGGAGAGAGACCCAGTACTTC. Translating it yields CAISAQQGGRETQYF.

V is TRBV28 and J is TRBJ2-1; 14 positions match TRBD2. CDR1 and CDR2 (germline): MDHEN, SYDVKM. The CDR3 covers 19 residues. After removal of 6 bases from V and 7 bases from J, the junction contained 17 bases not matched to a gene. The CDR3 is CASSHGTSGSISRFNEQFF. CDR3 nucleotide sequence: TGTGCCAGCAGCCATGGGACTAGCGGGAGCATATCTCGATTTAATGAGCAGTTCTTC.

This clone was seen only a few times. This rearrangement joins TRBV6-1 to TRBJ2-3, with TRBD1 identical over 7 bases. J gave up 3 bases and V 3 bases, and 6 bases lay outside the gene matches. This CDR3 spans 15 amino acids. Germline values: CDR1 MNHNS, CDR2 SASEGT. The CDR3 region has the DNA TGTGCCAGCAGTGACTTAGACAGGGTTACAGATACGCAGTATTTT. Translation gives CASSDLDRVTDTQYF.

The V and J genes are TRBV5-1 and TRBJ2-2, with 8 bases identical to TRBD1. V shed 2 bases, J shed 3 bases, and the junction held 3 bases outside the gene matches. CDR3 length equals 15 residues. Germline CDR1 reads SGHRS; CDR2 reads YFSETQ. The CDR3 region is CASSFGQGYTGELFF. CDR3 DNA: TGCGCCAGCAGCTTCGGACAGGGCTACACCGGGGAGCTGTTTTTT. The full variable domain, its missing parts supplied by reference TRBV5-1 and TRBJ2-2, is KAGVTQTPRYLIKTRGQQVTLSCSPISGHRSVSWYQQTPGQGLQFLFEYFSETQRNKGNFPGRFSGRQFSNSRSEMNVSTLELGDSALYLCASSFGQGYTGELFFGEGSRLTVL.

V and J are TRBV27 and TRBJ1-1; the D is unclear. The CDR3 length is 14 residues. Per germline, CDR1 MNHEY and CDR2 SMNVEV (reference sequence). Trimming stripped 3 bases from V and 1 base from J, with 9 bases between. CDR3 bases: TGTGCCAGCAGTTTTTTGTCATCGAACACTGAAGCTTTCTTT. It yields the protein CASSFLSSNTEAFF.

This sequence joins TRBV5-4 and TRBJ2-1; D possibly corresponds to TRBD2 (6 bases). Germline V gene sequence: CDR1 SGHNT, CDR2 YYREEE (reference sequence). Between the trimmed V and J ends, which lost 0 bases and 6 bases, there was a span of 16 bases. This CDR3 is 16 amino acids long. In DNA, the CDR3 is TGTGCCAGCAGCTTGGTCGACGGGAGTTTTGGCAATGAGCAGTTCTTC. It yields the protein CASSLVDGSFGNEQFF.

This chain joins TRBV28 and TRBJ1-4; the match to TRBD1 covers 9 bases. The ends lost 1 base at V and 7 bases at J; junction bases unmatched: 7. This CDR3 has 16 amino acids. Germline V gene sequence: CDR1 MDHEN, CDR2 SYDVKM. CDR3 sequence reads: CASSLSIQGAGEKLFF. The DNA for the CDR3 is TGTGCCAGCAGTTTATCAATACAGGGGGCGGGTGAAAAACTGTTTTTT.

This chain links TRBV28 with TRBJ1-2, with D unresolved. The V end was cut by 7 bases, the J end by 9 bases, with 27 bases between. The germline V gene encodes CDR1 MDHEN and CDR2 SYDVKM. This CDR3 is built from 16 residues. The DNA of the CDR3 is TGTGCCAGCACCATAAATCGGGCAGGCGCCCCCCGGAGCTACACCTTC. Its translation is CASTINRAGAPRSYTF.

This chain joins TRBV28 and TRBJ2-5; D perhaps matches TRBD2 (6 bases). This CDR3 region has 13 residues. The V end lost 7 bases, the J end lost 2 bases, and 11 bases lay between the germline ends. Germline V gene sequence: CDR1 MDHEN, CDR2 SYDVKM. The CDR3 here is CASNSGGQETQYF. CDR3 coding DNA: TGTGCCAGCAACTCAGGAGGGCAAGAGACCCAGTACTTC.

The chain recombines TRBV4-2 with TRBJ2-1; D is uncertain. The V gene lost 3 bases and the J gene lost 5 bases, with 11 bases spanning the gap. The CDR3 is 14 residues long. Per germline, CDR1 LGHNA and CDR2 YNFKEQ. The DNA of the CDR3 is TGTGCCAGCAGCCATAGGTGGTCCAACAATGAGCAGTTCTTC. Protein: CASSHRWSNNEQFF.

The CDR3 protein is CASSLAISKTYEQYF. The DNA of the CDR3 is TGCGCCAGCAGCTTGGCAATCTCCAAAACCTACGAGCAGTACTTC. V is TRBV5-1 and J is TRBJ2-7; no reliable D call. Between the trimmed V and J ends, which lost 0 bases and 2 bases, there was a span of 12 bases. Per the germline V gene, CDR1 is SGHRS and CDR2 is YFSETQ. The CDR3 length is 15 residues. The full variable domain, rest sourced from reference TRBV5-1 and TRBJ2-7, is KAGVTQTPRYLIKTRGQQVTLSCSPISGHRSVSWYQQTPGQGLQFLFEYFSETQRNKGNFPGRFSGRQFSNSRSEMNVSTLELGDSALYLCASSLAISKTYEQYFGPGTRLTVT.